Shown below are 2 T cell receptor beta chains from a single sample sequenced in a study of CD8+ T cells in alopecia areata. Sequencing templates came from extracted RNA that was reverse transcribed into cDNA. Libraries were prepared by immunoSEQ multiplex PCR; TCRdb keeps only in-frame clonotypes and omits some of them. The sample lists about 110,000 clones; about 50% were seen once. Source material: NKG2D-low CD8+ T cells sorted from blood. These receptors all come from a human donor with alopecia areata.

The chain combines TRBV30 with TRBJ2-7; the match to TRBD2 covers 14 bases. The CDR3 extends over 16 amino acids. V lost 5 bases to trimming and J lost 5 bases; unmatched junction nucleotides: 11. The germline V gene has CDR1 GTSNPN and CDR2 SVGIG (reference sequence). This CDR3 reads CAWGKTSGRDLDEQYF. The CDR3 DNA follows: TGTGCCTGGGGGAAGACTAGCGGGAGGGACCTTGACGAGCAGTACTTC.

The chain combines TRBV27 with TRBJ2-7, with D maybe TRBD2 (5 bases). In germline, CDR1 is MNHEY, CDR2 SMNVEV (reference sequence). The V end lost 4 bases, the J end lost 3 bases, and 10 bases lay between the germline ends. The CDR3 totals 13 residues. The CDR3 DNA sequence: TGTGCCAGCAGTTCGGGGTTTGGCTACGAGCAGTACTTC. It codes for CASSSGFGYEQYF.